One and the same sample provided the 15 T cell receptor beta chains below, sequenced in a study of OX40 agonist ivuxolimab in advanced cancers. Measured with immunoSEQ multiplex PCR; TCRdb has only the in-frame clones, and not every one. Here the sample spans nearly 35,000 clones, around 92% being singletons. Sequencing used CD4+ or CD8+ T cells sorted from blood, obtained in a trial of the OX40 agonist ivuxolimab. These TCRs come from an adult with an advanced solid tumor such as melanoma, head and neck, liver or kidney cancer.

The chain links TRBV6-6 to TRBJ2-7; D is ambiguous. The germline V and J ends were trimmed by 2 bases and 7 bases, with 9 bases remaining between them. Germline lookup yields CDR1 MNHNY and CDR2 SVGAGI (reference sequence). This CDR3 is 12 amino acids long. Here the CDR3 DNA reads TGTGCCAGCAGTTACGCCCTAATTGAGCAGTACTTC. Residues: CASSYALIEQYF.

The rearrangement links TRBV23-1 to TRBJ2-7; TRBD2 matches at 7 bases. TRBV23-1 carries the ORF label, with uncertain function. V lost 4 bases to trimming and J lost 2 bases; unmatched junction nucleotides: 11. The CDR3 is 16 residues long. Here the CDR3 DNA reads TGCGCCAGCAGTCGCCGGATAGGGGCGGGAGCCTACGAGCAGTACTTC. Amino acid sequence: CASSRRIGAGAYEQYF.

The CDR3 DNA is TGTGCCAGCAGTGGTACCGTAAGCGGGAGCCTCGGCGAGCAGTACTTC. Translating gives CASSGTVSGSLGEQYF. V usage is TRBV9 and J usage is TRBJ2-7, with 8 bases aligning to TRBD2. The CDR3 loop spans 16 amino acids. CDR1 SGDLS and CDR2 YYNGEE come from the germline V gene. Trimming took 5 bases from V and 6 from J; bases not matched to a gene: 16.

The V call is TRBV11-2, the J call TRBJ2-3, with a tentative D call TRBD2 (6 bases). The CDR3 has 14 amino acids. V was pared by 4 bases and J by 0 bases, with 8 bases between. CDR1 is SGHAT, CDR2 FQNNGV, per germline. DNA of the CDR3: TGTGCCAGCAGCTGGGGGACTAGCACAGATACGCAGTATTTT. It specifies CASSWGTSTDTQYF.

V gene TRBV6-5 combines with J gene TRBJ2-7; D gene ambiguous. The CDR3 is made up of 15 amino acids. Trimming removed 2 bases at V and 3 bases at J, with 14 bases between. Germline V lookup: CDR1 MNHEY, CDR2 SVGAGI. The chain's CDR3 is CASSYSLTLDYEQYF. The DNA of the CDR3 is TGTGCCAGCAGTTACAGTCTAACCTTGGACTACGAGCAGTACTTC.

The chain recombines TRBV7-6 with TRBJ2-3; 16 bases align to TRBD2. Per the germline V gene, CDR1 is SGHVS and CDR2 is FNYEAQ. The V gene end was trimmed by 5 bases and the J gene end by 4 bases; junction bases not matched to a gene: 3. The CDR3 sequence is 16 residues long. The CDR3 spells CASSTGLAGGPDTQYF. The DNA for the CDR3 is TGTGCCAGCAGCACGGGACTAGCGGGAGGGCCAGATACGCAGTATTTT.

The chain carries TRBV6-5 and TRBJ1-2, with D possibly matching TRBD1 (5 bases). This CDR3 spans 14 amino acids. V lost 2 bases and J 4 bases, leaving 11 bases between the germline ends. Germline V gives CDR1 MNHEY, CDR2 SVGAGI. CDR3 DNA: TGTGCCAGCAGTTACCGTGAAGGGGTCTATGGCTACACCTTC. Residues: CASSYREGVYGYTF.

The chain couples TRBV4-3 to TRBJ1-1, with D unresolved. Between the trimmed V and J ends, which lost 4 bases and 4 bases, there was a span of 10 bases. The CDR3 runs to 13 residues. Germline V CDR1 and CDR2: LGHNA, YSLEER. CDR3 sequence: CASSPSRGTEAFF. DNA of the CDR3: TGCGCCAGCAGCCCTTCGCGGGGCACTGAAGCTTTCTTT.

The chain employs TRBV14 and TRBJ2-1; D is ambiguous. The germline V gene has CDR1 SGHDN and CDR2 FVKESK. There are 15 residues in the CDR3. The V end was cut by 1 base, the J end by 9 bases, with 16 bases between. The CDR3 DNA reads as TGTGCCAGCAGCCAAGGATATTTCGGCGGTACTGAGCAGTTCTTC. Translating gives CASSQGYFGGTEQFF.

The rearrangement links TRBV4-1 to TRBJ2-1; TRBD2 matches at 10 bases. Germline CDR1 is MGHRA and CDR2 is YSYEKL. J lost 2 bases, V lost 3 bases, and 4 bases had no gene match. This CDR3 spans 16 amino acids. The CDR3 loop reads CASSQVLAGPYNEQFF. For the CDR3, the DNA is TGCGCCAGCAGCCAGGTACTAGCGGGGCCCTACAATGAGCAGTTCTTC.

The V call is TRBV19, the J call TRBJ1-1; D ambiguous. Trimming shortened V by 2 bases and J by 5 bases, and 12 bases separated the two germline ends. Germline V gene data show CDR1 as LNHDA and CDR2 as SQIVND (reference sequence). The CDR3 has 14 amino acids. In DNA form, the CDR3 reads TGTGCCAGTAGTATACTGGCCCTGGGGACTGAAGCTTTCTTT. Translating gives CASSILALGTEAFF.

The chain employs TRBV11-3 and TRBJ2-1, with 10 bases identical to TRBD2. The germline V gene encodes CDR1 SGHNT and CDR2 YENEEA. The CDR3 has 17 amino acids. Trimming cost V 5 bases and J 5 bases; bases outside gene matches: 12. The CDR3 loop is CASSTNRGTSANNEQFF. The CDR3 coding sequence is TGTGCCAGCAGCACCAACCGTGGGACTAGCGCCAACAATGAGCAGTTCTTC.

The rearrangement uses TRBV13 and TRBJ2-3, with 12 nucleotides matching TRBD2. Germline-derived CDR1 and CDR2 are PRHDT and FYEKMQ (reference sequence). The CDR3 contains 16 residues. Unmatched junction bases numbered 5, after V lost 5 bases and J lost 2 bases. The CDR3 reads CASSPRTSGNTDTQYF. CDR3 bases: TGTGCCAGCAGCCCACGGACTAGCGGGAACACAGATACGCAGTATTTT.

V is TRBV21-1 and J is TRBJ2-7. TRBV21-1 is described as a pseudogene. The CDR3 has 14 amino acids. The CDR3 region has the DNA TGTGCCAGCAGCCAGGGCTGCGGAGGACACGAGCAGTACTTC. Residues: CASSQGCGGHEQYF.

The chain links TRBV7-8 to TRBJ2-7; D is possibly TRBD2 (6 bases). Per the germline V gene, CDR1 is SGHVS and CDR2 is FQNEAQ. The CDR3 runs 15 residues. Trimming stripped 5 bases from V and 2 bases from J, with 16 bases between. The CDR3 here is CASSHAASVAYEQYF. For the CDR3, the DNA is TGTGCCAGCAGCCATGCCGCTAGCGTTGCCTACGAGCAGTACTTC.